The clone carrying this T cell receptor beta chain has just a few counts. This sample is drawn from a study of human T cells and chemical hapten exposure. Specified time point: pre-sensitization, week 0. Treatment of the sample: therapeutic diphenylcyclopropenone sensitization with weekly scalp DPC. TCRdb analysed the RACE reads with MiXCR anew, one entry per CDR3 protein. Among 200,000 to 300,000 distinct CDR3 sequences listed, approximately 8.4% were seen once. This CDR3 is 15 amino acids long. Germline CDR1 is SGHDT and CDR2 is YYEEEE. V dropped 3 bases and J dropped 4 bases, with 14 bases sitting between them.

The chain joins TRBV5-6 to TRBJ1-5, with unresolved D. This sequence was found in a woman between 35 and 50 years old with alopecia areata. Some clones in this sample may be carry-over from other donors' samples. The input for sequencing was whole blood, taken in connection with sensitization to the hapten diphenylcyclopropenone (DPC). The CDR3 sequence is CASSSGGSLNQPQHF. In DNA form, the CDR3 reads TGTGCCAGCAGCTCAGGAGGCAGCCTGAATCAGCCCCAGCATTTT.